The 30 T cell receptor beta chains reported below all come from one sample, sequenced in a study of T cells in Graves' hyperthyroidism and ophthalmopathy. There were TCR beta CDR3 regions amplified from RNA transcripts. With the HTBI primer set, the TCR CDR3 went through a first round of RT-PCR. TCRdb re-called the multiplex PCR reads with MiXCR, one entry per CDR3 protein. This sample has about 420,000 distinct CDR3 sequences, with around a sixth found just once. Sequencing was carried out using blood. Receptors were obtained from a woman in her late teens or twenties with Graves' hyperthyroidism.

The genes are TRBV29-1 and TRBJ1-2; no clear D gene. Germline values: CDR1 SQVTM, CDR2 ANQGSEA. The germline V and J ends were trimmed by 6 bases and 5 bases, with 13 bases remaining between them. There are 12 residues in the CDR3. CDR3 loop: CSVPRGGYGYTF. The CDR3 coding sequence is TGCAGCGTCCCCCGCGGAGGATATGGCTACACCTTC.

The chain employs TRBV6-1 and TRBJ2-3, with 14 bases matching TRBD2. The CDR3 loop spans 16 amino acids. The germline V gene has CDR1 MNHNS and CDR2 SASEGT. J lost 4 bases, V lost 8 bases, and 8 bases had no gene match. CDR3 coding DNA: TGTGCCAGCCCGGGACTAGCGGGAGTCCGGGCAGATACGCAGTATTTT. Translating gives CASPGLAGVRADTQYF.

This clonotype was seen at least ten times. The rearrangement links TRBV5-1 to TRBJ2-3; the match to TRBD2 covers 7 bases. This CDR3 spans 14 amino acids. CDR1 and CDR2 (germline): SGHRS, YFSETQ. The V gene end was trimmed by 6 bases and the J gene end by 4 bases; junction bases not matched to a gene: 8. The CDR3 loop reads CASMGREMSDTQYF. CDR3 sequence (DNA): TGCGCCAGCATGGGGCGGGAGATGTCAGATACGCAGTATTTT.

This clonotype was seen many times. The CDR3 here is CSAAPINEQYF. CDR3 in DNA: TGCAGTGCCGCCCCGATAAACGAGCAGTACTTC. The J gene is TRBJ2-7, the V gene TRBV20-1; D not resolved. Between the trimmed V and J ends, which lost 6 bases and 5 bases, there was a span of 11 bases. CDR3 length equals 11 residues. Germline V gene sequence: CDR1 DFQATT, CDR2 SNEGSKA (reference sequence).

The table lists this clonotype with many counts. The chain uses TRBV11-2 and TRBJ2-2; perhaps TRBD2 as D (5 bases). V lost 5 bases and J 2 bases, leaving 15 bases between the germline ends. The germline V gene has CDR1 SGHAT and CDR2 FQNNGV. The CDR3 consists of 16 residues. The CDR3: CASSGSGLSNTGELFF. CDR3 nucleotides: TGTGCCAGCAGCGGGAGTGGTCTTAGCAACACCGGGGAGCTGTTTTTT.

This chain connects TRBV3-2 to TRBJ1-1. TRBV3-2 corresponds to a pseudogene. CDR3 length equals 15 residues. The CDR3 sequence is CASSLRVRAGNEAFF. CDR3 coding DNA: TGTGCGAGCAGCCTCCGCGTGAGGGCGGGCAATGAAGCTTTCTTT.

In DNA form, the CDR3 reads TGTGCCAGCAGCCATGCAGGGGCGCTCGATGAGCAGTTCTTC. The encoded protein is CASSHAGALDEQFF. The chain carries TRBV28 and TRBJ2-1; D may be TRBD1 (6 bases). With 6 bases removed from V and 8 bases from J, the gap between germline ends came to 17 bases. Germline loops: CDR1 MDHEN, CDR2 SYDVKM. The CDR3 spans 14 residues.

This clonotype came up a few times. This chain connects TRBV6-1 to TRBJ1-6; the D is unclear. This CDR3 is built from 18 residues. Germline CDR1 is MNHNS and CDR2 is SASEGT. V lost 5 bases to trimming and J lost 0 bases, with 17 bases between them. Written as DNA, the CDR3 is TGTGCCAGCAGTAATTCGAGGGAGGGCAGCTCCTATAATTCACCCCTCCACTTT. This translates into CASSNSREGSSYNSPLHF.

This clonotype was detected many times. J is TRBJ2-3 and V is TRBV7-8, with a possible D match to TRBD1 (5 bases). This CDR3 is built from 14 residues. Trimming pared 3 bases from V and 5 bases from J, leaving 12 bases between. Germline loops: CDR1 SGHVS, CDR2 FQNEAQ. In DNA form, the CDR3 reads TGTGCCAGCAGCTTCCAGGGTTCAGGAGATACGCAGTATTTT. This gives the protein CASSFQGSGDTQYF.

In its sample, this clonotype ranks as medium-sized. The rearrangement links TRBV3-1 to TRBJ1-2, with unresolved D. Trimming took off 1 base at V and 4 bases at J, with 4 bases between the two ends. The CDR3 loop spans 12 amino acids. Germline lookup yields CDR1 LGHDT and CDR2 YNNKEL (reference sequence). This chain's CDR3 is CASSQAGYGYTF. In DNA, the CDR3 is TGTGCCAGCAGCCAAGCGGGCTATGGCTACACCTTC. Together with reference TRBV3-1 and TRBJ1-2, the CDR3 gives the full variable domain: DTAVSQTPKYLVTQMGNDKSIKCEQNLGHDTMYWYKQDSKKFLKIMFSYNNKELIINETVPNRFSPKSPDKAHLNLHINSLELGDSAVYFCASSQAGYGYTFGSGTRLTVV.

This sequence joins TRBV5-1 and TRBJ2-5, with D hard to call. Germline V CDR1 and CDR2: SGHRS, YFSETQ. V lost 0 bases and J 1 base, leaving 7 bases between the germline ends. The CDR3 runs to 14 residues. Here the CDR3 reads CASSLGPFQETQYF. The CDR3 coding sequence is TGCGCCAGCAGCTTGGGTCCTTTCCAAGAGACCCAGTACTTC.

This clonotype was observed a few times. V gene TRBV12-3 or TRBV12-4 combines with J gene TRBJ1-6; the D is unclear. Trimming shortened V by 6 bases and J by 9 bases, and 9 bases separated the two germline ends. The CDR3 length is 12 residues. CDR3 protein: CASRSSASPLHF. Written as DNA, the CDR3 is TGTGCCAGCAGATCTTCTGCTTCACCCCTCCACTTT.

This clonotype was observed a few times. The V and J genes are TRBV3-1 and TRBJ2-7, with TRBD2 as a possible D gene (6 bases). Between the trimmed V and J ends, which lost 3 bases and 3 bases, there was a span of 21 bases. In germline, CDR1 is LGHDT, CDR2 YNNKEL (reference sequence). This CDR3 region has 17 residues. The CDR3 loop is CASSQGFLTSPFYEQYF. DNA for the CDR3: TGTGCCAGCAGCCAGGGTTTCCTGACTAGTCCCTTCTACGAGCAGTACTTC.

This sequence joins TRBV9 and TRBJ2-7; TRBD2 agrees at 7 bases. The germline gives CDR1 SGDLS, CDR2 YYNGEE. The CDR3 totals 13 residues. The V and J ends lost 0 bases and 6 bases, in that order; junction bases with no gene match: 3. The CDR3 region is CASSVGGGLEQYF. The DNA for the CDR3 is TGTGCCAGCAGCGTAGGGGGAGGGCTCGAGCAGTACTTC. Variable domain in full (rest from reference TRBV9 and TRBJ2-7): DSGVTQTPKHLITATGQRVTLRCSPRSGDLSVYWYQQSLDQGLQFLIQYYNGEERAKGNILERFSAQQFPDLHSELNLSSLELGDSALYFCASSVGGGLEQYFGPGTRLTVT.

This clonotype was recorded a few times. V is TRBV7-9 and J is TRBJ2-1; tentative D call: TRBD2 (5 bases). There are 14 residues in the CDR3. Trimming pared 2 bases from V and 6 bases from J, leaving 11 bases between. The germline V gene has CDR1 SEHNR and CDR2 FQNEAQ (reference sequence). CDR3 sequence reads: CASSLSAGLNEQFF. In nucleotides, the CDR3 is TGTGCCAGCAGCTTATCGGCGGGCCTCAATGAGCAGTTCTTC.

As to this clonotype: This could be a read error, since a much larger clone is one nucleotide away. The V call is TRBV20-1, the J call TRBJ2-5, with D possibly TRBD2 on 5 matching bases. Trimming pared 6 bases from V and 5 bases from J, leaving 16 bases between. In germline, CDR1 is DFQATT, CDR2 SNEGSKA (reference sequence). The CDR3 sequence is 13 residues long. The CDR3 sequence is CSATLLDYETQYF. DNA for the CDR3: TGCAGTGCCACTTTGCTTGACTATGAGACCCAGTACTTC.

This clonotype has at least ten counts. The CDR3 reads CASSLVVRNTGELFF. CDR3 coding DNA: TGCGCCAGCAGCTTGGTTGTCAGGAACACCGGGGAGCTGTTTTTT. V usage is TRBV5-1 and J usage is TRBJ2-2; the D is unclear. Trimming pared 0 bases from V and 1 base from J, leaving 7 bases between. This CDR3 contains 15 residues. Germline V gene data show CDR1 as SGHRS and CDR2 as YFSETQ.

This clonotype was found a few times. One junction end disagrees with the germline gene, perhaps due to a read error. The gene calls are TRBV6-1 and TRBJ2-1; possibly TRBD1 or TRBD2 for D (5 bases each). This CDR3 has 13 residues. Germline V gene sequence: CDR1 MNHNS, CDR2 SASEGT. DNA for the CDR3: TGTACCAGCCGCTGGGACGCCTACAATGAGCAGTTCTTC. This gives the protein CTSRWDAYNEQFF.

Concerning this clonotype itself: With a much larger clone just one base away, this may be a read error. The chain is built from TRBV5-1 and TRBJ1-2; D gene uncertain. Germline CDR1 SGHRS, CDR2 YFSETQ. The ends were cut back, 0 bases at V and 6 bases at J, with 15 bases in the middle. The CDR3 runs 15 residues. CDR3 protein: CASSLVTPIPHGYTF. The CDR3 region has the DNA TGCGCCAGCAGCTTGGTAACCCCCATACCCCATGGCTACACCTTC.

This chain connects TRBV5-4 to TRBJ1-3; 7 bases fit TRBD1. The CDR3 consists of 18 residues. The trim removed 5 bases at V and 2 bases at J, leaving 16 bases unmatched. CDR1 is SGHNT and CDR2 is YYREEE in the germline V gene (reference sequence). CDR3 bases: TGTGCCAGCAGTCGACAGGGAAGCGGTGGACTCGCTGGAAACACCATATATTTT. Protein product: CASSRQGSGGLAGNTIYF.

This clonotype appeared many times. This chain's CDR3 is CASSPPQAGETQYF. CDR3 nucleotide sequence: TGTGCCAGCAGCCCACCGCAGGCTGGAGAGACCCAGTACTTC. The J gene is TRBJ2-5, the V gene TRBV6-2 or TRBV6-3, with D unclear. Trimming left V 6 bases short and J 4 bases short, with 15 bases between. The germline V gene has CDR1 MNHEY and CDR2 SVGEGT. The CDR3 spans 14 residues.

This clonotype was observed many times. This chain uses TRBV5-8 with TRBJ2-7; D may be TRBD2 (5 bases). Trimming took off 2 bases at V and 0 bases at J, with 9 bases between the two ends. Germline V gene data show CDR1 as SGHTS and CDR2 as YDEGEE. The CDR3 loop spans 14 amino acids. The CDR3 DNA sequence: TGTGCCAGCAGCTTACGAGGGAACTCCTACGAGCAGTACTTC. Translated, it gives CASSLRGNSYEQYF.

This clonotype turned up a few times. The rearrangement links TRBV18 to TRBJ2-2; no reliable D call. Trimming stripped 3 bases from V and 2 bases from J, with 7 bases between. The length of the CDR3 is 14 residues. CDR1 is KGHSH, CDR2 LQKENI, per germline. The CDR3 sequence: CASSPLINTGELFF. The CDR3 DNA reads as TGTGCCAGCTCACCCCTGATCAACACCGGGGAGCTGTTTTTT.

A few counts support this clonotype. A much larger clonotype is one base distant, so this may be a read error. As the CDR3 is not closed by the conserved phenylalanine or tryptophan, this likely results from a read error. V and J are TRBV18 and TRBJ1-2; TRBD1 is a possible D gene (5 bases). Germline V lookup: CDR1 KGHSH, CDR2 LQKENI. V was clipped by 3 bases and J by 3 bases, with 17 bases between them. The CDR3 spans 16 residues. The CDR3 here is CASSPLGGEGDYGYTL. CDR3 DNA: TGTGCCAGCTCACCCCTGGGAGGGGAAGGCGACTATGGCTACACCCTC.

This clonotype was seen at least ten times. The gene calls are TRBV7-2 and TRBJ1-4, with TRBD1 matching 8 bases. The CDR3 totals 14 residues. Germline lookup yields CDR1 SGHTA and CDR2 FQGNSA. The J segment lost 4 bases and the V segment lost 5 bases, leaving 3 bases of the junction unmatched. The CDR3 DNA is TGTGCCAGCAGCCCCACAGGGGGTAATGAAAAACTGTTTTTT. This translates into CASSPTGGNEKLFF.

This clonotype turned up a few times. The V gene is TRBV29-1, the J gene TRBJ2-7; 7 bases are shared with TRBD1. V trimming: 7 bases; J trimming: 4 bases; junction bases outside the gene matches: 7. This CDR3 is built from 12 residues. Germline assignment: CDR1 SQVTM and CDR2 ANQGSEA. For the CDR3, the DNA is TGCAGCGCGGGACAGAGAACGTACGAGCAGTACTTC. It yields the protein CSAGQRTYEQYF.

The CDR3 sequence is CASSQNTGVANEKLFF. The CDR3 DNA follows: TGCGCCAGCAGCCAAAATACAGGGGTGGCAAATGAAAAACTGTTTTTT. The V call is TRBV4-1, the J call TRBJ1-4, with TRBD1 identical over 7 bases. Germline trimming cut 2 bases from V and 5 bases from J; bases unmatched to any gene: 8. The CDR3 has 16 amino acids. Germline CDR1 is MGHRA and CDR2 is YSYEKL.

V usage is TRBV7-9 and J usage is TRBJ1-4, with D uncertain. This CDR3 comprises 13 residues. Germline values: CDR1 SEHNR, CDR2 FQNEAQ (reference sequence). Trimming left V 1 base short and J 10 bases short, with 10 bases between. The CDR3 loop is CASSLGGHRKLFF. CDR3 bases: TGTGCCAGCAGCTTAGGAGGGCACCGAAAACTGTTTTTT. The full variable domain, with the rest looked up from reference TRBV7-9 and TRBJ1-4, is DTGVSQNPRHKITKRGQNVTFRCDPISEHNRLYWYRQTLGQGPEFLTYFQNEAQLEKSRLLSDRFSAERPKGSFSTLEIQRTEQGDSAMYLCASSLGGHRKLFFGSGTQLSVL.

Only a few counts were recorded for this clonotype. CDR3 sequence reads: CASSHRTGLTEAFF. CDR3 sequence (DNA): TGCGCCAGCAGCCACCGTACAGGTTTGACTGAAGCTTTCTTT. The chain couples TRBV4-1 to TRBJ1-1; D is possibly TRBD1 (5 bases). This CDR3 comprises 14 residues. With 3 bases removed from V and 5 bases from J, the gap between germline ends came to 13 bases. Germline assignment: CDR1 MGHRA and CDR2 YSYEKL.

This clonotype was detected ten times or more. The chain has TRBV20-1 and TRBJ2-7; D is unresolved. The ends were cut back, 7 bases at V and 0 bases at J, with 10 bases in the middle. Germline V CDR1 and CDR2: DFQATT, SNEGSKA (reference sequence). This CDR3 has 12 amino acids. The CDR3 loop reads CSVSKNSYEQYF. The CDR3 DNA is TGCAGTGTTTCTAAGAACTCCTACGAGCAGTACTTC.